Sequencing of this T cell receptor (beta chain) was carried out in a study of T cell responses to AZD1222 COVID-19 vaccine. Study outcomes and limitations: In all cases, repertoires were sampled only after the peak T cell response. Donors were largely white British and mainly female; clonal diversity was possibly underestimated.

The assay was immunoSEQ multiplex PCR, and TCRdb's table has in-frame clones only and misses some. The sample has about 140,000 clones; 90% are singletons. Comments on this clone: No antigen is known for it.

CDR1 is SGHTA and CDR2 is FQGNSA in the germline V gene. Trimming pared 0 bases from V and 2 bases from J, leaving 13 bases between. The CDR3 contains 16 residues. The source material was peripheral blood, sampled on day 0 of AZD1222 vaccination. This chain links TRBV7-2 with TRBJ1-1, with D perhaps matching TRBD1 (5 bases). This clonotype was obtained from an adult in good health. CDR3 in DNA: TGTGCCAGCAGCTTAGCCCTGGGGGGGGGAAACACTGAAGCTTTCTTT. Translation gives CASSLALGGGNTEAFF.